What follows are 32 T cell receptor beta chains derived from one specimen sequenced in a study of blood T cell repertoires in COVID-19. Clones were read by immunoSEQ multiplex PCR, and TCRdb kept only the in-frame ones, dropping some. Among 250,000 to 300,000 clones listed, about 91% were seen once. Sequences were obtained from peripheral blood. The receptors stem from a woman aged 40-49 years who had recovered from COVID-19.

V is TRBV10-2 and J is TRBJ1-2; 7 bases align to TRBD1. Germline trimming cut 7 bases from V and 0 bases from J; bases unmatched to any gene: 5. Germline V gene lookup returns CDR1 WSHSY and CDR2 SAAADI. This CDR3 contains 14 residues. The CDR3 protein is CASTYDRANYGYTF. The CDR3 nucleotides are TGCGCCAGCACTTACGACAGGGCTAACTATGGCTACACCTTC.

This CDR3 is CAWNSPASTSYEQYF. In DNA, the CDR3 is TGTGCCTGGAACTCCCCAGCTAGCACGTCCTACGAGCAGTACTTC. V and J are TRBV30 and TRBJ2-7; a weak D match, TRBD2 (5 bases). The germline V and J ends were trimmed by 4 bases and 1 base, with 17 bases remaining between them. The CDR3 length is 15 residues. Germline values: CDR1 GTSNPN, CDR2 SVGIG (reference sequence).

V and J are TRBV7-2 and TRBJ1-2; no reliable D call. The CDR3 is made up of 14 amino acids. The V end lost 5 bases, the J end lost 8 bases, and 18 bases lay between the germline ends. Looked up from germline, CDR1 is SGHTA and CDR2 is FQGNSA. This CDR3 reads CASSPWEGLEGYTF. The CDR3 DNA follows: TGTGCCAGCAGCCCCTGGGAGGGTTTGGAAGGCTACACCTTC.

The V gene is TRBV5-4, the J gene TRBJ2-2; 11 positions match TRBD1. There are 15 residues in the CDR3. CDR1 and CDR2 from the germline V gene are SGHNT and YYREEE (reference sequence). V lost 4 bases, J lost 5 bases, and 4 bases stayed unmatched. The CDR3 reads CASSRGQGATGELFF. For the CDR3, the DNA is TGTGCCAGCAGCAGAGGACAGGGGGCGACCGGGGAGCTGTTTTTT.

This clone came up a few times. This sequence joins TRBV28 and TRBJ2-6, with 8 positions matching TRBD1. The V segment lost 1 base and the J segment 4 bases; nucleotides outside the gene matches: 9. Germline lookup yields CDR1 MDHEN and CDR2 SYDVKM. The CDR3 is made up of 18 amino acids. The CDR3 nucleotides read TGTGCCAGCAGTTTATTCGGCAGGGGGCGGGCAGGGGCCAACGTCCTGACTTTC. Its protein is CASSLFGRGRAGANVLTF.

The V call is TRBV2, the J call TRBJ2-7, with a weak D call TRBD1 (6 bases). CDR1 is SNHLY, CDR2 FYNNEI, per germline. V dropped 5 bases and J dropped 6 bases, with 14 bases sitting between them. This CDR3 has 13 amino acids. This chain's CDR3 is CASSSQGLGEQYV. The CDR3 DNA sequence: TGTGCCAGCAGTTCACAGGGTCTCGGCGAGCAGTACGTC.

This rearrangement joins TRBV19 to TRBJ1-5, with D tentatively TRBD1 (6 bases). Germline loops: CDR1 LNHDA, CDR2 SQIVND (reference sequence). There are 16 residues in the CDR3. Trimming took 4 bases from V and 3 from J, leaving 16 bases between them. CDR3 in amino acids: CASSKTVGGSNQPQHF. In nucleotides, the CDR3 is TGTGCCAGTAGTAAGACCGTAGGGGGTTCCAATCAGCCCCAGCATTTT.

This chain uses TRBV24-1 with TRBJ2-5, with TRBD2 matching 12 bases. The CDR3 runs 15 residues. Germline CDR1 KGHDR, CDR2 SFDVKD. V shed 4 bases, J shed 5 bases, and the junction held 4 bases outside the gene matches. In DNA, the CDR3 is TGTGCCACCAGTGAGGCTAGCGGGAGGGTGGAGACCCAGTACTTC. Protein: CATSEASGRVETQYF.

V is TRBV4-1 and J is TRBJ2-2; 13 positions agree with TRBD2. V lost 6 bases, J lost 1 base, and 5 bases stayed unmatched. This CDR3 region has 17 residues. The germline V gene encodes CDR1 MGHRA and CDR2 YSYEKL. CDR3 sequence reads: CASRQTSGRLNTGELFF. The CDR3 coding sequence is TGCGCCAGCAGACAGACTAGCGGGAGGTTGAACACCGGGGAGCTGTTTTTT.

The J gene is TRBJ2-3, the V gene TRBV10-3, with 7 nucleotides matching TRBD2. CDR3 length: 14 residues. Germline values: CDR1 ENHRY, CDR2 SYGVKD. The V and J ends lost 10 bases and 0 bases, in that order; junction bases with no gene match: 7. CDR3 DNA: TGTGCCACCTCTAGCGGTGCTAGCACAGATACGCAGTATTTT. Residues: CATSSGASTDTQYF.

V usage is TRBV5-6 and J usage is TRBJ2-7; no reliable D call. CDR1 and CDR2 (germline): SGHDT, YYEEEE. Trimming shortened V by 3 bases and J by 0 bases, and 16 bases separated the two germline ends. The CDR3 has 16 residues. CDR3 region: CASSSLNTVSSYEQYV. The CDR3 bases are TGTGCCAGCAGCTCGCTCAATACAGTCAGCTCCTACGAGCAGTACGTC.

The V gene is TRBV2, the J gene TRBJ2-3, with TRBD2 identical over 12 bases. CDR1 and CDR2 (germline): SNHLY, FYNNEI. CDR3 length: 21 amino acids. V gave up 6 bases and J gave up 5 bases; unmatched junction bases: 24. As DNA, the CDR3 is TGTGCCAGCAGGCCCGACCGCCAACTAGCGGGGGGCTCCCTGGGCGAAGATACGCAGTATTTT. It encodes CASRPDRQLAGGSLGEDTQYF.

This chain links TRBV5-1 with TRBJ2-3; TRBD1 aligns across 9 bases. The germline CDR1 and CDR2 sequences are SGHRS and YFSETQ. V was clipped by 2 bases and J by 1 base; unmatched bases: 11. The CDR3 is made up of 18 amino acids. The CDR3 DNA reads as TGCGCCAGCAGCTTCCCGGGACAGGGAACCGCCGGCACAGATACGCAGTATTTT. Translating it yields CASSFPGQGTAGTDTQYF.

V gene TRBV4-2 combines with J gene TRBJ2-2, with TRBD2 identical over 8 bases. V trimming: 4 bases; J trimming: 7 bases; junction bases outside the gene matches: 14. Germline CDR1 reads LGHNA; CDR2 reads YNFKEQ. There are 17 residues in the CDR3. DNA of the CDR3: TGTGCCAGCAGCCGGGGCCCGGGAGGGGGGCCTTTCGGGGAGCTGTTTTTT. Translating gives CASSRGPGGGPFGELFF.

V gene TRBV7-8 combines with J gene TRBJ2-5; 8 bases are a match to TRBD2. This CDR3 contains 18 residues. CDR1 is SGHVS, CDR2 FQNEAQ, per germline. The V and J ends lost 1 base and 1 base, in that order; junction bases with no gene match: 11. The CDR3 DNA is TGTGCCAGCAGCTTAGGGGCCGGGACTAGAGTTCGCCAAGAGACCCAGTACTTC. Translating it yields CASSLGAGTRVRQETQYF.

The chain joins TRBV6-1 to TRBJ1-1; D is undetermined. The CDR3 totals 14 residues. The V gene lost 3 bases and the J gene lost 0 bases, with 8 bases spanning the gap. CDR1 is MNHNS and CDR2 is SASEGT in the germline V gene. CDR3 bases: TGTGCCAGCAGTGAGATTGCGATGAACACTGAAGCTTTCTTT. Encoded protein: CASSEIAMNTEAFF.

Concerning this clone: A read error may produce the germline difference seen at one junction end. The rearrangement uses TRBV7-9 and TRBJ2-6; D is perhaps TRBD1 (5 bases). The CDR3 contains 17 residues. Germline V CDR1 and CDR2: SEHNR, FQNEAQ (reference sequence). CDR3 in amino acids: CASSLSGASPGANVLTF. CDR3 DNA: TGTGCCAGCAGCTTATCCGGCGCCTCGCCTGGGGCCAACGTCCTAACTTTC.

This clone was counted a single time. This chain connects TRBV10-3 to TRBJ2-7; 7 bases agree with TRBD1. V dropped 5 bases and J dropped 4; count of bases not matched to a gene: 2. The CDR3 covers 12 residues. Looked up from germline, CDR1 is ENHRY and CDR2 is SYGVKD. CDR3 DNA sequence: TGTGCCATCAGTCCGACAGGGTACGAGCAGTACTTC. Its translation is CAISPTGYEQYF.

The CDR3 sequence: CASKIGTDEAFF. The CDR3 DNA is TGTGCCAGCAAAATAGGGACAGATGAAGCTTTCTTT. The chain has TRBV12-3 or TRBV12-4 and TRBJ1-1; TRBD1 agrees at 7 bases. With V trimmed by 7 bases and J by 7 bases, 6 bases remained unmatched. The CDR3 runs 12 residues.

The chain recombines TRBV28 with TRBJ1-5, with a tentative D call TRBD1 (6 bases). This CDR3 contains 13 residues. CDR1 MDHEN and CDR2 SYDVKM come from the germline V gene. Trimming removed 11 bases from V and 8 bases from J, with 19 bases in between. The CDR3 DNA reads as TGTGCCTGCGGTGGGGGGGCAGGTGAGCCCCAGCATTTT. Amino acids: CACGGGAGEPQHF.

The gene calls are TRBV11-2 and TRBJ2-1; D perhaps matches TRBD1 (5 bases). CDR3 length: 14 residues. Trimming cost V 2 bases and J 5 bases, with 10 bases left between them. Germline V gene lookup returns CDR1 SGHAT and CDR2 FQNNGV. The CDR3, as DNA: TGTGCCAGCAGCTTATCAGGGTGGGACAATGAGCAGTTCTTC. Amino acids: CASSLSGWDNEQFF.

The rearrangement joins TRBV19 to TRBJ1-6; weak D call: TRBD1 (5 bases). This CDR3 contains 15 residues. Germline V gene lookup returns CDR1 LNHDA and CDR2 SQIVND (reference sequence). Trimming took 7 bases from V and 6 from J, leaving 16 bases between them. The CDR3 reads CASTSTPGPNSPLHF. CDR3 in DNA: TGTGCCAGTACCTCCACCCCAGGGCCTAATTCACCCCTCCACTTT.

This rearrangement joins TRBV18 to TRBJ2-7; no clear D gene. This CDR3 spans 13 amino acids. Germline CDR1 is KGHSH and CDR2 is LQKENI. V was trimmed by 3 bases and J by 4 bases, leaving 10 bases between them. The CDR3 coding sequence is TGTGCCAGCTCACCCTATGTCGGGTACGAGCAGTACTTC. Encoded protein: CASSPYVGYEQYF.

The chain employs TRBV15 and TRBJ1-2, with 9 bases matching TRBD1. CDR3 length equals 15 residues. The J segment lost 6 bases and the V segment lost 3 bases, leaving 8 bases of the junction unmatched. Germline values: CDR1 LNHNV, CDR2 YYDKDF (reference sequence). The CDR3 sequence is CATSRLGQGPHGYTF. CDR3 sequence (DNA): TGTGCCACCAGCAGGCTTGGACAGGGGCCTCATGGCTACACCTTC. Complete variable domain (other parts from reference TRBV15 and TRBJ1-2): DAMVIQNPRYQVTQFGKPVTLSCSQTLNHNVMYWYQQKSSQAPKLLFHYYDKDFNNEADTPDNFQSRRPNTSFCFLDIRSPGLGDTAMYLCATSRLGQGPHGYTFGSGTRLTVV.

This rearrangement joins TRBV7-7 to TRBJ2-1; 7 positions agree with TRBD2. Germline V lookup: CDR1 SSHAT, CDR2 FNYEAQ (reference sequence). Losses at the gene ends were 1 base for V and 3 bases for J; bases not matched to a gene: 0. This CDR3 is built from 14 residues. The CDR3 sequence: CASSLERDYNEQFF. Written as DNA, the CDR3 is TGTGCCAGCAGCTTAGAGCGGGACTACAATGAGCAGTTCTTC.

The gene calls are TRBV27 and TRBJ1-5; 7 bases match TRBD1. V lost 5 bases and J lost 3; bases outside the gene matches: 7. Germline-derived CDR1 and CDR2 are MNHEY and SMNVEV (reference sequence). The CDR3 has 15 residues. The CDR3 sequence: CASSARDRFNQPQHF. In DNA form, the CDR3 reads TGTGCCAGCAGTGCCCGGGACAGATTCAATCAGCCCCAGCATTTT.

This sequence joins TRBV6-2 or TRBV6-3 and TRBJ2-6; 9 bases match TRBD1. Germline values: CDR1 MNHEY, CDR2 SVGEGT. The V gene end was trimmed by 6 bases and the J gene end by 4 bases; junction bases not matched to a gene: 7. The CDR3 consists of 16 residues. The CDR3 loop is CASSPDRGTGANVLTF. The CDR3 DNA is TGTGCCAGCAGCCCCGACAGGGGGACCGGGGCCAACGTCCTGACTTTC.

The chain carries TRBV20-1 and TRBJ2-3; D gene uncertain. This CDR3 has 11 amino acids. Trimming pared 1 base from V and 4 bases from J, leaving 3 bases between. Germline V gives CDR1 DFQATT, CDR2 SNEGSKA (reference sequence). CDR3 nucleotide sequence: TGCAGTGCTAGAGGGCCAGATACGCAGTATTTT. Its protein product is CSARGPDTQYF.

Only one count was recorded for this clone. The V call is TRBV10-1, the J call TRBJ2-2; 11 bases fit TRBD2. CDR1 and CDR2 (germline): WNHNN, SYGVQD (reference sequence). The CDR3 is 16 residues long. V was pared by 4 bases and J by 5 bases, with 6 bases of the junction left unmatched. CDR3 coding DNA: TGCGCCAGCAGTGGTGCTAGCGGGGGGATTACCGGGGAGCTGTTTTTT. It specifies CASSGASGGITGELFF.

The chain has TRBV11-3 and TRBJ1-2; a possible D gene is TRBD1 (5 bases). V was shortened by 5 bases and J by 6 bases, with 16 bases between the two germline ends. CDR3 length: 14 amino acids. The germline V gene encodes CDR1 SGHNT and CDR2 YENEEA. The CDR3 DNA is TGTGCCAGCAGCCGAGATGCAGGGTTCAATGGCTACACCTTC. This translates into CASSRDAGFNGYTF.

The chain uses TRBV12-5 and TRBJ1-1; D gene unclear. Between the trimmed V and J ends, which lost 3 bases and 3 bases, there was a span of 8 bases. Germline V CDR1 and CDR2: LGHNT, FRNRAP. The CDR3 contains 13 residues. The chain's CDR3 is CASGLRRDTEAFF. The CDR3 bases are TGTGCTAGTGGTTTAAGGAGGGACACTGAAGCTTTCTTT.

This clone showed up just once. The V gene is TRBV2, the J gene TRBJ2-1; 9 nucleotides match TRBD2. Per germline, CDR1 SNHLY and CDR2 FYNNEI. This CDR3 region has 14 residues. After removal of 4 bases from V and 8 bases from J, the junction contained 6 bases not matched to a gene. CDR3 DNA sequence: TGTGCCAGCAGTGTGGTAGCGGGAGTATATGAGCAGTTCTTC. Translated, it gives CASSVVAGVYEQFF.